These 17 T cell receptor beta chains were all obtained from the same sample, sequenced in a study of T cell clusters in autoimmune cytopenias. TRB was amplified by touch-down multiplex PCR, primer pools A and B combined. TCRdb reprocessed the multiplex PCR reads and reports one entry per CDR3 protein, with no DNA. This sample's clone table lists about 1,500 distinct CDR3 sequences. Approximately 40,000 genome equivalents of blood DNA were amplified for TRB. Material: peripheral blood. The receptors were gathered from a human donor with an autoimmune cytopenia or autoimmune hepatitis (not recorded which).

By frequency, this clonotype is large. The rearrangement uses TRBV29-1 and TRBJ1-4; TCRdb proposes TRBD1, but this gene call is untestable without DNA. Germline values: CDR1 SQVTM, CDR2 ANQGSEA. This CDR3 has 13 residues. The CDR3 sequence is CSVIQGAYEKLFF.

The chain employs TRBV7-2 and TRBJ1-5; as DNA is missing, the TRBD1 call by TCRdb cannot be tested. Germline values: CDR1 SGHTA, CDR2 FQGNSA. The CDR3 runs 14 residues. This CDR3 reads CASSFGRTGQPQHF.

This clonotype registers medium-sized by frequency. This chain links TRBV5-4 with TRBJ2-3. CDR3 length: 15 residues. The germline V gene has CDR1 SGHNT and CDR2 YYREEE (reference sequence). CDR3 sequence: CASSEWVRGYDTQYF.

This clonotype ranks as medium-sized (0.01 to 0.1%) in terms of frequency. V and J are TRBV19 and TRBJ2-1; TCRdb names TRBD2, which stays unverified in the absence of DNA. Germline CDR1 LNHDA, CDR2 SQIVND (reference sequence). This CDR3 spans 16 amino acids. The CDR3 loop reads CASSMGGTSGSYEQFF.

This clonotype is deemed medium-sized by its frequency. This chain connects TRBV12-3 or TRBV12-4 to TRBJ2-5; TCRdb proposes TRBD1, but this gene call is untestable without DNA. The CDR3 is made up of 15 amino acids. The CDR3 protein is CASSLEAGGRETQYF.

The J gene is TRBJ2-7, the V gene TRBV12-3 or TRBV12-4. The CDR3 has 14 residues. CDR3 in amino acids: CASSLSNRKGEQYF.

Measured by frequency, this clonotype is large. The genes are TRBV30 and TRBJ2-5. CDR1 is GTSNPN and CDR2 is SVGIG in the germline V gene (reference sequence). This CDR3 has 13 amino acids. The CDR3 is CAWSVRLRETQYF.

By frequency, this clonotype is medium-sized. This sequence joins TRBV5-4 and TRBJ2-7; without DNA, the TCRdb call of TRBD1 cannot be checked. Germline V gives CDR1 SGHNT, CDR2 YYREEE (reference sequence). The CDR3 runs to 15 residues. CDR3 region: CASSRPSGTQREQYF.

This clonotype is called medium-sized based on its frequency. The chain employs TRBV5-4 and TRBJ2-7; lacking DNA, the TRBD2 call made by TCRdb goes unchecked. This CDR3 spans 16 amino acids. Germline assignment: CDR1 SGHNT and CDR2 YYREEE (reference sequence). The CDR3 region is CASSLRTSGGRYEQYF.

The rearrangement uses TRBV19 and TRBJ2-1. Germline loops: CDR1 LNHDA, CDR2 SQIVND (reference sequence). The CDR3 spans 13 residues. CDR3 region: CASSSLIRDLQFF.

This clonotype is classed as medium-sized by frequency. The chain joins TRBV27 to TRBJ1-2; TCRdb names TRBD1, which stays unverified in the absence of DNA. This CDR3 spans 12 amino acids. Germline values: CDR1 MNHEY, CDR2 SMNVEV (reference sequence). The CDR3 loop reads CATRTGGVGYTF.

According to its frequency, this clonotype is medium-sized (0.01 to 0.1%). This chain links TRBV6-2 or TRBV6-3 with TRBJ1-2; TCRdb outputs TRBD1, but without DNA this stays unchecked. This CDR3 region has 14 residues. Germline-derived CDR1 and CDR2 are MNHEY and SVGEGT. The CDR3 protein is CASTHPAGGYGYTF.

The chain links TRBV21-1 to TRBJ2-3; TCRdb designates TRBD1, a call that cannot be tested without DNA. TRBV21-1 is shown as a pseudogene. This CDR3 contains 14 residues. CDR3 sequence: CASSPPQGADTQYF.

This CDR3 reads CSATRERRLNYGYTF. The rearrangement links TRBV20-1 to TRBJ1-2; TCRdb picks TRBD1, but there is no DNA to check that call. This CDR3 has 15 amino acids. Germline lookup yields CDR1 DFQATT and CDR2 SNEGSKA (reference sequence).

This clonotype shows up as medium-sized by frequency. V and J are TRBV24-1 and TRBJ1-5; absent DNA, TCRdb's TRBD1 call cannot be checked. CDR3 length: 12 amino acids. CDR1 and CDR2 (germline): KGHDR, SFDVKD. The CDR3 loop is CATSPGGQPQHF.

This clonotype is identified as medium-sized from frequency. The genes are TRBV6-5 and TRBJ2-3; no DNA is available, so the TRBD2 call from TCRdb remains unchecked. CDR1 and CDR2 from the germline V gene are MNHEY and SVGAGI. This CDR3 has 18 residues. CDR3 sequence: CASSYSKSSGTYTDTQYF.

This clonotype registers medium-sized by frequency. This chain uses TRBV19 with TRBJ1-2; TCRdb designates TRBD1, a call that cannot be tested without DNA. This CDR3 spans 14 amino acids. Looked up from germline, CDR1 is LNHDA and CDR2 is SQIVND (reference sequence). This CDR3 reads CASSAGQGPYGYTF.